The source of this TCR beta chain is a study of blood T cell repertoires in COVID-19 (dated by TCRdb to the early 2020s). Notes on the research overall: The collaborator samples originated in the United States, Italy and Spain and spanned the acute and convalescent phases of COVID-19. The prospective study material was composed of cDNA or gDNA derived from T cells, B-cell-depleted T cells, or PBMCs. Subjects who had been exposed to COVID-19, were actively infected with it, or had recovered from it provided the deeply sampled blood TCRbeta repertoires that made up the dataset. The repertoires were released in a freely available public database intended as a resource for research on the immune response to SARS-CoV-2. The samples were drawn from two sources: the first 160 participants of the ongoing ImmuneRACE study, and 1,200 or so subjects contributed by 6 global collaborators. Sample metadata almost always included a de-identified subject ID, COVID-19 status, age in years and sex. Where HLA class I and class II types were available, the types were taken from metadata supplied by the sample provider, not from assay-based typing. What the work shows at the level of the full study, not this receptor alone: The amount of clinical and demographic metadata varied by source and participant and was provided uncurated.

The germline V gene (reference sequence) specifies GTSNPN as CDR1 and SVGIG as CDR2. V is clipped by 5 bases and J by 2 bases, and the sequence between their germline boundaries is 13 bases long. Including cysteine and phenylalanine, the CDR3 has 15 amino acids. The only DNA kept is the CDR3, 45 bases in frame from the first base. The collaborating institutions used their own protocols to collect whole blood in K2EDTA tubes. For TCRbeta analysis, collaborator samples were shipped as frozen whole blood, as isolated PBMCs, or as DNA extracted from either sample type. The immunoSEQ Assay, a bias-controlled multiplex PCR, was used to amplify TCRbeta CDR3 regions from genomic DNA. The authors' analysis ran thus. The number of nucleated cells in each sample was estimated by amplification of reference gene primers within the assay. Sequence reads were collapsed and filtered to measure the absolute abundance of every unique TCRbeta CDR3 rearrangement. Productive Simpson clonality was computed per sample as the square root of Simpson's diversity index over productive rearrangements. As stored in TCRdb, this immuneACCESS dataset retains in-frame rearrangements with V and J assigned. A fraction of the clones does not appear; measured against another copy, unresolved V genes explain less than half of the discrepancy, and the remainder lacks a known reason. V and J calls and clone size are those listed in that table; D and trimming were worked out from the DNA. The sample table records more than 150,000 clones; roughly four fifths of these occur just once. About an eighth of the sample belongs to the ten largest clones.

With respect to this clone: The antigen this receptor binds is unknown. Per-nucleotide qualities are absent, and no much larger clonotype sits a single base away.

Recombination connected TRBV30 to TRBJ2-6; tentative D gene TRBD1, with 5 bases matching. Sequenced: peripheral blood. This TCR came from a man aged 30 to 39 with active or convalescent COVID-19. The CDR3 amino acid sequence is: CAWSLQEAGANVLTF. The base sequence is TGTGCCTGGTCACTACAGGAAGCTGGGGCCAACGTCCTGACTTTC. The CDR3 plus the reference TRBV30 and TRBJ2-6 genes for the other parts give the full variable domain: SQTIHQWPATLVQPVGSPLSLECTVEGTSNPNLYWYRQAAGRGLQLLFYSVGIGQISSEVPQNLSASRPQDRQFILSSKKLLLSDSGFYLCAWSLQEAGANVLTFGAGSRLTVL.